This TCR beta chain was identified in a study of shared clonotypes between healthy human individuals. From germline, CDR1 is SGHTA and CDR2 FQGNSA. V lost 5 bases and J 3 bases, leaving 10 bases between the germline ends. The CDR3 is 13 amino acids. This clone was observed a few times. A CD45RA+ naive subset and a CD45RA-negative memory subset were split from CD4+ cells. The assay was carried out at the deep level. Original processing methods: Junction-only sequences without quality scores were provided by ImmunoSEQ, so filtering was different. Method: immunoSEQ multiplex PCR; TCRdb's copy keeps in-frame clones and lacks some. V, J and clone size are those of that table, while D and trimming were read from the DNA. The table lists over a million clones, 78% of them singletons, with 0.6% to 0.7% in the top ten.

The clonotype was recovered from a man between 18 and 35 years old in good health. Some clones in this sample may be carry-over from other donors' samples. The chain links TRBV7-2 to TRBJ2-5, with D perhaps TRBD1 (6 bases). The sample taken for sequencing was memory CD4+ T cells from PBMCs. Documented subset: CD45RA-negative fraction. CDR3 protein: CASSKRTEETQYF. DNA of the CDR3: TGTGCCAGCAGCAAACGGACAGAAGAGACCCAGTACTTC.